This is a list of T cell receptor beta chains from one sample in a study of OX40 agonist ivuxolimab in advanced cancers. TCRdb's copy holds only in-frame clones and misses some; the assay was immunoSEQ multiplex PCR. The sample has over 100,000 clones; about nine tenths are singletons. The source was CD4+ or CD8+ T cells sorted from blood, collected in a trial of the OX40 agonist ivuxolimab. The receptors stem from an adult with an advanced solid tumor such as melanoma, head and neck, liver or kidney cancer. Both conserved end residues are part of each CDR3. The order of the fields is V gene, CDR3 protein.

TRBV5-1,CASSLGTGEGIGELFF
TRBV5-6,CASSRTVYEQYF
TRBV30,CAWTKTGENEKLFF
TRBV11-3,CASSLGRGSPHQPQHF
TRBV29-1,CSVRTGGNTEAFF
TRBV30,CAWSVIGNSQYF
TRBV15,CATSRDTDQPQHF
TRBV11-3,CASSFRAGTGELFF
TRBV21-1,CASSKASPGTSGRECTDTQYF
TRBV27,CASSLIGLATDTQYF
TRBV30,CAWSFAYGYTF
TRBV27,CASSLSGGYGYTF
TRBV18,CASSPGTSATYEQYF
TRBV5-1,CASSLARLGRDTQYF
TRBV18,CASSPGQSSYEQYF
TRBV6-6,CASSFAGTRGDEQFF
TRBV27,CASSLSLAGLGNTIYF
TRBV7-9,CASSPWGASGANVLTF
TRBV7-3,CASSATGYRADNEQFF
TRBV28,CASSSGTGGREQYF
TRBV19,CASSGQSTSGKGTQYF
TRBV14,CASSLLAGGPDEQFF
TRBV15,CATSRDKYNQPQHF
TRBV5-1,CASSSSREQYF
TRBV9,CASSVAGNYGYTF